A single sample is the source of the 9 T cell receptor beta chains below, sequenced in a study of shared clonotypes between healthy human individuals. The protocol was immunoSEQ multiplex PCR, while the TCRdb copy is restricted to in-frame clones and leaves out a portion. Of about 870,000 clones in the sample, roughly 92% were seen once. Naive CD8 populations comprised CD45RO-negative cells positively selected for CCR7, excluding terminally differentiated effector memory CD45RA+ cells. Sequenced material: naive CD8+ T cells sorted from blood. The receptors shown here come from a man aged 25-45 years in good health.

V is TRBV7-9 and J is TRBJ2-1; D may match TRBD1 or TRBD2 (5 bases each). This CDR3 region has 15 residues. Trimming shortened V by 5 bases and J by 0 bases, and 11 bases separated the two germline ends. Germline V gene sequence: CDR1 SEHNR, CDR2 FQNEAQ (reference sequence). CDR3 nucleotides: TGTGCCAGCAGCCTAGGGGCGGGCTCCTACAATGAGCAGTTCTTC. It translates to CASSLGAGSYNEQFF.

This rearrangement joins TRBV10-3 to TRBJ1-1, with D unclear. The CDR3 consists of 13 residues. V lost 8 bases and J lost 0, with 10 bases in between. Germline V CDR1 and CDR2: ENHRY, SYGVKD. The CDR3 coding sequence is TGTGCCATCTCCGAGGAGATGAACACTGAAGCTTTCTTT. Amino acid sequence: CAISEEMNTEAFF.

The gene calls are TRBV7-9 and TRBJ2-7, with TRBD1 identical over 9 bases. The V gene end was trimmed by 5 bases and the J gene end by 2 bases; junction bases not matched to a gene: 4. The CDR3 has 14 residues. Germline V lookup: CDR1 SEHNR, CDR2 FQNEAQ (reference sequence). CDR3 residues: CASSRGQGPYEQYF. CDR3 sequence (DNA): TGTGCCAGCAGCCGGGGACAGGGCCCCTACGAGCAGTACTTC.

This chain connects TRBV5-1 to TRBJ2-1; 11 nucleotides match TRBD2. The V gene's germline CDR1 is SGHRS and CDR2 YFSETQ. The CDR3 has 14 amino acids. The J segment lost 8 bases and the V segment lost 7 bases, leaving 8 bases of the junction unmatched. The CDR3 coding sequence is TGCGCCAGCTCTACTAGCGGGAGTTTTGATGAGCAGTTCTTC. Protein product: CASSTSGSFDEQFF. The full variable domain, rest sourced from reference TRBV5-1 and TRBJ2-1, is KAGVTQTPRYLIKTRGQQVTLSCSPISGHRSVSWYQQTPGQGLQFLFEYFSETQRNKGNFPGRFSGRQFSNSRSEMNVSTLELGDSALYLCASSTSGSFDEQFFGPGTRLTVL.

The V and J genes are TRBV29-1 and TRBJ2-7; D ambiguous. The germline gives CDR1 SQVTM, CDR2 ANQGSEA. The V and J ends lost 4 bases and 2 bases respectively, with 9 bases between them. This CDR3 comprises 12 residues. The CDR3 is CSVVEQTYEQYF. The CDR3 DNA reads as TGCAGCGTTGTAGAACAGACCTACGAGCAGTACTTC.

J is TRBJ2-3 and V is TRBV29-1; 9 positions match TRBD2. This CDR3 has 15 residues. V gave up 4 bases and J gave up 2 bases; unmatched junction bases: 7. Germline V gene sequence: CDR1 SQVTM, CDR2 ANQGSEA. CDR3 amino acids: CSVVRTSEVTDTQYF. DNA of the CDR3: TGCAGCGTTGTAAGGACTAGCGAGGTCACAGATACGCAGTATTTT.

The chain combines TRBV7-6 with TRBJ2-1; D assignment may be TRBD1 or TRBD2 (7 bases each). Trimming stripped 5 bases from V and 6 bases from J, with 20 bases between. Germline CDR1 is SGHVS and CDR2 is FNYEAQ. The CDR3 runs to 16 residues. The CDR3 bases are TGTGCCAGCAGCAAGCCGACAGGGAAGCGGGGCAATGAGCAGTTCTTC. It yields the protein CASSKPTGKRGNEQFF.

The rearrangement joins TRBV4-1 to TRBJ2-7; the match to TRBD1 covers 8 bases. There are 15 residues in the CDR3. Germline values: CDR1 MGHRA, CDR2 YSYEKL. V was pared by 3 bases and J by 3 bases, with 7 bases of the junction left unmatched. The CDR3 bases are TGCGCCAGCAGCCACCCGACAGGGGCGGTCTACGAGCAGTACTTC. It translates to CASSHPTGAVYEQYF.

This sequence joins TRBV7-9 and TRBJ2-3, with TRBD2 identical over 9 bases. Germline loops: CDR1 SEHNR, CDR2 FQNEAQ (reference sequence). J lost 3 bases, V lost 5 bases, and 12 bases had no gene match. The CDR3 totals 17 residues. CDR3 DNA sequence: TGTGCCAGCAGCCCTTCGCTAGCGGGATCTTCGACAGATACGCAGTATTTT. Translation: CASSPSLAGSSTDTQYF.